Listed below are T cell receptor beta chains from one sample, sequenced in a study of cytomegalovirus exposure and HLA in healthy donors. Using immunoSEQ multiplex PCR, the repertoire was profiled, and TCRdb retains in-frame clones only, with some absent. The sample table includes about 110,000 clones. Material: PBMCs. The receptor set was obtained from a man aged 35-49 years in good health and CMV-seropositive. CDR3s include the opening cysteine and the closing phenylalanine or tryptophan. Fields, in order: D gene, V gene, CDR3 protein. D genes are given only for firm matches.

d_call: -; v_call: TRBV11-2; cdr3_aa: CASSSSDEQYF
d_call: TRBD2; v_call: TRBV6-5; cdr3_aa: CASNTGLAGREQFF
d_call: TRBD2; v_call: TRBV27; cdr3_aa: CASSLHWTSGSTDTQYF
d_call: -; v_call: TRBV5-1; cdr3_aa: CASSFTGDQPQHF
d_call: TRBD1; v_call: TRBV11-2; cdr3_aa: CASSRQGATGNTIYF
d_call: TRBD2; v_call: TRBV4-1; cdr3_aa: CASSQSGTTWETQYF
d_call: -; v_call: TRBV19; cdr3_aa: CASSWSVIDTEAFF
d_call: TRBD1; v_call: TRBV18; cdr3_aa: CASSPLDRVGETQYF
d_call: TRBD2; v_call: TRBV7-3; cdr3_aa: CASSLAGGPGNEQFF
d_call: -; v_call: TRBV2; cdr3_aa: CASRGRPGTEAFF
d_call: TRBD2; v_call: TRBV4-1; cdr3_aa: CASSQGPQIAGGGVDIQYF
d_call: -; v_call: TRBV5-4; cdr3_aa: CASSSASEYTQYF
d_call: -; v_call: TRBV18; cdr3_aa: CASSPLSSTDTQYF
d_call: -; v_call: TRBV4-3; cdr3_aa: CASSQDSRANEQFF
d_call: -; v_call: TRBV28; cdr3_aa: CASSLQGRAFF
d_call: -; v_call: TRBV9; cdr3_aa: CASSAGQILFF
d_call: TRBD2; v_call: TRBV10-3; cdr3_aa: CAISEASGPIGADEQFF
d_call: TRBD2; v_call: TRBV7-3; cdr3_aa: CASSSPTSGRLAGELFF
d_call: -; v_call: TRBV11-2; cdr3_aa: CASSLERGANQPQHF
d_call: -; v_call: TRBV28; cdr3_aa: CASSSRRYEQYF
d_call: -; v_call: TRBV21-1; cdr3_aa: CASSNSGGLGNQPQHF
d_call: -; v_call: TRBV6-1; cdr3_aa: CASGPGGRSQPQHF
d_call: -; v_call: TRBV5-1; cdr3_aa: CASSLERGPVNTEAFF
d_call: TRBD1; v_call: TRBV5-1; cdr3_aa: CASSSDLRTGETEAFF
d_call: TRBD1; v_call: TRBV29-1; cdr3_aa: CSVEEQGGTEAFF
d_call: -; v_call: TRBV5-1; cdr3_aa: CASSLGYARSGNTIYF
d_call: -; v_call: TRBV7-3; cdr3_aa: CASSEALGRDEQFF
d_call: -; v_call: TRBV11-3; cdr3_aa: CASSLVAGYEQYF
d_call: -; v_call: TRBV29-1; cdr3_aa: CSVPQRGTDTQYF
d_call: -; v_call: TRBV7-9; cdr3_aa: CASSLGEKSNQPQHF
d_call: -; v_call: TRBV28; cdr3_aa: CASSSPSQPQHF
d_call: TRBD2; v_call: TRBV29-1; cdr3_aa: CSVARGAGSGELFF
d_call: TRBD2; v_call: TRBV25-1; cdr3_aa: CASSGTSGRVNEQFF
d_call: -; v_call: TRBV29-1; cdr3_aa: CSETTRAGQETQYF
d_call: -; v_call: TRBV30; cdr3_aa: CAWSPLLREAFF
d_call: -; v_call: TRBV2; cdr3_aa: CASRVRIYRDRTDTQYF
d_call: -; v_call: TRBV2; cdr3_aa: CASRPGRSTDTQYF
d_call: -; v_call: TRBV5-6; cdr3_aa: CASSSQGIYEQYF
d_call: -; v_call: TRBV10-3; cdr3_aa: CAISESEGYTGELFF
d_call: -; v_call: TRBV28; cdr3_aa: CASSFPYTGEAFF
d_call: TRBD2; v_call: TRBV29-1; cdr3_aa: CSVRGGTGETQYF
d_call: TRBD1; v_call: TRBV29-1; cdr3_aa: CSLSPGQGRGYTF
d_call: TRBD1; v_call: TRBV7-2; cdr3_aa: CASSPPGQRSSGNTIYF
d_call: TRBD2; v_call: TRBV5-1; cdr3_aa: CASGPSGTYTDTQYF
d_call: TRBD2; v_call: TRBV25-1; cdr3_aa: CASSEPRGADTQYF
d_call: TRBD2; v_call: TRBV9; cdr3_aa: CASSAGLAGDEQYF
d_call: TRBD1; v_call: TRBV19; cdr3_aa: CASSRDRGRDEQFF
d_call: TRBD2; v_call: TRBV15; cdr3_aa: CATSSSLAGIYEQYF
d_call: -; v_call: TRBV6-5; cdr3_aa: CASSYDSSYEQYF
d_call: -; v_call: TRBV5-1; cdr3_aa: CASSLTLGEQYF
d_call: TRBD1; v_call: TRBV19; cdr3_aa: CASSIRDRSNQPQHF
d_call: TRBD1; v_call: TRBV4-1; cdr3_aa: CASSQPETGKNTGELFF
d_call: TRBD1; v_call: TRBV9; cdr3_aa: CASSDNLGQGLSGNTIYF
d_call: -; v_call: TRBV7-9; cdr3_aa: CASSSGLHEGDEQFF
d_call: -; v_call: TRBV5-4; cdr3_aa: CASSSQATYEQYF